The following is a T cell receptor (beta chain) sequence with its context. Its antigen remains unidentified. The V and J ends lost 0 bases and 5 bases respectively, with 9 bases between them. Germline V gene lookup returns CDR1 SGDLS and CDR2 YYNGEE. This CDR3 comprises 14 residues. The TCR beta cDNA libraries contained unique molecular identifiers. TCRdb passed the PCR reads through MiXCR, listing each CDR3 protein once. Of 740,000 or so distinct CDR3 sequences listed, around 50% are singletons. This record comes from a study of post-analysis software for immune sequencing data. On the study more broadly: The courses of disease that were included comprised relapsing-remitting, secondary progressive and progressive-relapsing multiple sclerosis.

Study results and caveats: The study found TRBV5-6, TRBV5-1 and TRBV20-1 among a few TRBV segments more frequent in patients than controls. A significant reduction in normalized Chao1 diversity was observed in multiple sclerosis patients versus controls. Strong co-clustering by F measure was seen for same-batch samples.

The TCR sequence derives from a girl under 18 with multiple sclerosis. V and J are TRBV9 and TRBJ2-1; D is unclear. The sample taken for sequencing was blood. The CDR3 DNA is TGTGCCAGCAGCGTAGTCTCTGGGAACAATGAGCAGTTCTTC. As protein: CASSVVSGNNEQFF.